The 5 T cell receptor beta chains below all came from one sample that was sequenced in a study of T-cell reconstitution after alpha-beta-depleted transplantation in children. The library targeted TCRbeta and was prepared with unique molecular identifiers. TCRdb itself ran the PCR reads through MiXCR, one entry per CDR3 protein. The sample records about 980,000 distinct CDR3 sequences, less than 30% being singletons. This specimen consisted of PBMCs, mostly from graft donor cells, obtained 360 days after TCRalphabeta/CD19-depleted stem cell transplant. Receptors originate from a boy under three years old who had a stem cell transplant for SCID, so the T cells may come from the graft donor.

The gene calls are TRBV5-1 and TRBJ2-1; TRBD2 aligns across 13 bases. This CDR3 comprises 18 residues. V shed 0 bases and J 10 bases; nucleotides not matched to a gene: 13. CDR1 is SGHRS, CDR2 YFSETQ, per germline. The CDR3 coding sequence is TGCGCCAGCAGCTTGGGACCCACTAGCGGGGGGGCCTCGCGGGAGCAGTTCTTC. Translated, it gives CASSLGPTSGGASREQFF.

The chain combines TRBV12-3 or TRBV12-4 with TRBJ2-5, with D tentatively TRBD2 (6 bases). The CDR3 runs to 13 residues. Trimming removed 5 bases at V and 4 bases at J, with 11 bases between. This CDR3 is CASSGEEGETQYF. The CDR3 nucleotides read TGTGCCAGCAGTGGGGAGGAAGGAGAGACCCAGTACTTC.

The V and J genes are TRBV7-9 and TRBJ2-4; D might be TRBD1 (5 bases). Trimming removed 4 bases from V and 1 base from J, with 8 bases in between. The CDR3 has 14 residues. CDR1 is SEHNR and CDR2 is FQNEAQ in the germline V gene (reference sequence). The chain's CDR3 is CASSSAGAKNIQYF. As DNA, the CDR3 is TGTGCCAGCAGCTCAGCAGGGGCCAAAAACATTCAGTACTTC.

The chain employs TRBV15 and TRBJ1-3, with D perhaps matching TRBD1 (6 bases). V lost 3 bases and J lost 1, with 16 bases in between. From germline, CDR1 is LNHNV and CDR2 YYDKDF (reference sequence). This CDR3 region has 17 residues. The CDR3 is CATSSGDRRISGNTIYF. CDR3 nucleotides: TGTGCCACCAGCAGCGGAGACAGGAGGATTTCTGGAAACACCATATATTTT.

A few counts support this clonotype. The rearrangement links TRBV29-1 to TRBJ1-1; D is undetermined. V was trimmed by 4 bases and J by 5 bases, leaving 5 bases between them. Germline values: CDR1 SQVTM, CDR2 ANQGSEA. The CDR3 contains 10 residues. This chain's CDR3 is CSVVSTEAFF. CDR3 nucleotides: TGCAGCGTTGTTAGTACTGAAGCTTTCTTT.